These T cell receptor beta chains were read from a single sample in a study of CD4 and CD8 cells across lung adenocarcinoma regions. TCRdb itself ran the PCR reads through MiXCR, one entry per CDR3 protein. The sample lists about 19,000 distinct CDR3 sequences; 46% were seen once. The sequenced material came from CD4+ T cells from the margin of a lung tumor. The receptors here all came from a male donor with lung adenocarcinoma. The CD4 and CD8 labels of this study may be unreliable. CDR3s include the opening cysteine and the closing phenylalanine or tryptophan. D genes are given only for firm matches. Clone size appears in some rows only: once, few, many, or a class for an expanded clone.

>.|TRBJ2-1|medium-sized|16|TRBV10-1
CASSDIWTTDYNEQFF
TGCGCCAGCAGTGATATTTGGACAACCGATTACAATGAGCAGTTCTTC
>.|TRBJ2-3|.|15|TRBV6-1
CASSQGLWDTDTQYF
TGTGCCAGCAGTCAGGGGCTATGGGACACAGATACGCAGTACTTT
>TRBD1|TRBJ2-3|many|15|TRBV6-1
CASSLTGAFGDTQYF
TGTGCCAGCAGTCTAACAGGGGCGTTTGGCGATACGCAGTATTTT
>.|TRBJ2-3|many|15|TRBV6-5
CASSYKASGTDTQYF
TGTGCCAGCAGTTACAAGGCTAGCGGCACAGATACGCAGTATTTT
>.|TRBJ2-1|few|12|TRBV5-1
CASSLGYIEQFF
TGCGCCAGCAGCTTGGGTTATATTGAGCAGTTCTTC
>TRBD1|TRBJ2-7|.|15|TRBV6-5
CASSSLGQGPYEQYF
TGTGCCAGCAGTTCTCTGGGACAGGGACCCTACGAGCAGTACTTC
>.|TRBJ2-5|.|16|TRBV27
CASRGIGTRVQETQYF
TGTGCCAGCAGGGGAATCGGGACACGCGTCCAAGAGACGCAGTACTTC
>TRBD2|TRBJ2-3|many|14|TRBV10-3
CAISLAGVEDTQYF
TGTGCCATCAGCCTAGCGGGAGTTGAAGATACGCAGTATTTT
>TRBD1|TRBJ2-3|.|15|TRBV7-8
CARSLEAWSTGALYF
TGTGCCAGGAGTCTAGAGGCTTGGAGCACAGGGGCGCTGTATTTT
>.|TRBJ2-1|few|13|TRBV20-1
CSASSESGVAQFF
TGCAGTGCTAGTTCTGAGTCGGGAGTTGCTCAGTTCTTC
>.|TRBJ1-4|.|16|TRBV14
CASSRRLTTTNEKLFF
TGTGCCAGCAGCCGAAGGCTAACCACAACTAATGAAAAACTGTTTTTT
>.|TRBJ2-4|once|13|TRBV27
CATWLGGKNTQYF
TGTGCCACGTGGCTGGGAGGCAAAAACACGCAGTACTTC